The T cell receptor beta chain under discussion was sequenced for a study of response to subunit inactivated influenza vaccine. General study findings and limits: Every seasonal influenza vaccination brings in few new T cells, the authors suggested.

There are many counts of this clonotype. Its antigen is not known. TCRdb processed the RT-PCR reads anew with MiXCR; each CDR3 protein has one entry. The table records roughly 630,000 distinct CDR3 sequences, about 14% of them present only once. The TCR was taken from a man in his forties or fifties who received an inactivated influenza vaccine. Sequencing was performed on PBMCs from blood, taken about 14 days before vaccination.

The CDR3 spells CAWSGDRAGGEKLFF. CDR3 nucleotide sequence: TGTGCCTGGAGCGGCGACAGGGCTGGAGGCGAAAAACTGTTTTTT. This chain links TRBV30 with TRBJ1-4; 7 bases match TRBD1. The CDR3 totals 15 residues. Germline assignment: CDR1 GTSNPN and CDR2 SVGIG (reference sequence). V shed 3 bases, J shed 8 bases, and the junction held 12 bases outside the gene matches.